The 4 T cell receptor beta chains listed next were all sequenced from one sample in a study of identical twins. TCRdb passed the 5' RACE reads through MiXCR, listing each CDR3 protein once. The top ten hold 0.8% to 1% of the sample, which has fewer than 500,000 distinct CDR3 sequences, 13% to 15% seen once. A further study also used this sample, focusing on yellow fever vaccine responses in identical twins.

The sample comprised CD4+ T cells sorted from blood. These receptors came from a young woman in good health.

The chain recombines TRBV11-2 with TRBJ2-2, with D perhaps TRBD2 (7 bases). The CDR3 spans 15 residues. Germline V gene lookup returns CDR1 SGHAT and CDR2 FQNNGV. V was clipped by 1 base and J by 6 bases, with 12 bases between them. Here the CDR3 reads CASSLGTRGAGELFF. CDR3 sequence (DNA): TGTGCCAGCAGCTTAGGGACTAGGGGGGCCGGGGAGCTGTTTTTT.

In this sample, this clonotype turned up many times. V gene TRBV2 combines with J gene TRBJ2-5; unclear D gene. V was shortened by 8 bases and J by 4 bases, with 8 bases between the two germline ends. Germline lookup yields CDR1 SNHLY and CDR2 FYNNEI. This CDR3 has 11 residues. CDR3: CASRRRETQYF. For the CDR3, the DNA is TGTGCCAGCCGACGTAGAGAGACCCAGTACTTC.

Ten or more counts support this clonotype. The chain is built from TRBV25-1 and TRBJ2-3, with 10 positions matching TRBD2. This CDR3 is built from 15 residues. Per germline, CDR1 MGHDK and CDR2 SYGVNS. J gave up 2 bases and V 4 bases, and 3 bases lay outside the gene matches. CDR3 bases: TGTGCCAGCAGTGCTAGCGGGGGTCTCACAGATACGCAGTATTTT. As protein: CASSASGGLTDTQYF.

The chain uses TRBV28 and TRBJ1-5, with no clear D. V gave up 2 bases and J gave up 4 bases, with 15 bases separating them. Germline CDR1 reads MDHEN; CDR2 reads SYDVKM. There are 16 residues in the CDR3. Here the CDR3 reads CASSLPRKAANQPQHF. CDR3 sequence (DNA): TGTGCCAGCAGTTTACCCCGGAAAGCCGCGAATCAGCCCCAGCATTTT.